Sequencing of this T cell receptor beta chain was carried out in a study of cytomegalovirus exposure and HLA in healthy donors. The PCR made use of 60 Vbeta and 13 Jbeta primers. The protocol was immunoSEQ multiplex PCR, while the TCRdb copy is restricted to in-frame clones and leaves out a portion. The data hold about 210,000 clones, with about four fifths observed a single time. Study outcomes and limitations: V segments that were indistinguishable, TRBV6-2 and TRBV6-3 among them, were omitted from analysis. Accurate predictions that matched the HLA-A and HLA-B alleles of most subjects were reportedly made from TCR beta sequences. At a 0.05 false discovery rate, a later analysis found about 17,000 TCR beta sequences to be associated with HLA alleles. DRB1 showed the most TCR associations and HLA-C the fewest in a later analysis, as rates varied by HLA locus.

V was pared by 1 base and J by 8 bases, with 14 bases between. CDR1 and CDR2 from the germline V gene are LGHNA and YSLEER. The CDR3 length is 15 residues. Of note for this clone: Its target is unknown.

Sequencing was performed on PBMCs. The TCR sequence derives from a man younger than 45 in good health and CMV-seronegative. The chain uses TRBV4-3 and TRBJ1-4, with D possibly being TRBD1 (6 bases). The CDR3 nucleotides are TGCGCCAGCAGCCAAGTTTGGGGGCAGGCAGAAAAACTGTTTTTT. This codes for CASSQVWGQAEKLFF.